Presented here are 3 T cell receptor beta chains from one specimen sequenced in a study of identical twins. TCRdb processed the 5' RACE reads anew with MiXCR; each CDR3 protein has one entry. The sample carries fewer than 550,000 distinct CDR3 sequences, nearly 15% recorded once. The same sample was also studied in work on yellow fever vaccine responses in identical twins.

Input material: CD4+ T cells sorted from blood. These receptors came from a young woman in good health.

This clonotype was seen a few times. The chain employs TRBV12-3 or TRBV12-4 and TRBJ1-1, with TRBD1 identical over 12 bases. This CDR3 is built from 14 residues. The J segment lost 6 bases and the V segment lost 5 bases, leaving 4 bases of the junction unmatched. This CDR3 is CASSGDRGLAEAFF. The CDR3 region has the DNA TGTGCCAGCAGTGGGGACAGGGGGCTCGCTGAAGCTTTCTTT.

The V and J genes are TRBV6-5 and TRBJ2-3, with D perhaps TRBD1 (6 bases). V was trimmed by 3 bases and J by 1 base, leaving 17 bases between them. Per germline, CDR1 MNHEY and CDR2 SVGAGI. The CDR3 consists of 17 residues. In DNA, the CDR3 is TGTGCCAGCAGTTATGGGGGCGGCTATGAGCGCACAGATACGCAGTATTTT. This codes for CASSYGGGYERTDTQYF.

This clonotype has only a few counts. The chain employs TRBV5-1 and TRBJ2-3; D not certain. V was clipped by 7 bases and J by 0 bases, with 9 bases between them. The CDR3 runs to 13 residues. CDR1 is SGHRS and CDR2 is YFSETQ in the germline V gene. The CDR3 loop is CASSGASTDTQYF. The CDR3 bases are TGCGCCAGCTCCGGCGCTAGCACAGATACGCAGTATTTT. The complete variable domain, with remaining parts taken from reference TRBV5-1 and TRBJ2-3, reads KAGVTQTPRYLIKTRGQQVTLSCSPISGHRSVSWYQQTPGQGLQFLFEYFSETQRNKGNFPGRFSGRQFSNSRSEMNVSTLELGDSALYLCASSGASTDTQYFGPGTRLTVL.